Following are 7 T cell receptor beta chains from one sample sequenced in a study of tumor-infiltrating lymphocytes in primary liver carcinoma. TCR beta cDNA was made from 400 to 600 ng total RNA with a constant-region primer. Library construction for TCR beta comprised three nested multiplex PCR rounds performed with slightly modified ARM-PCR. Researchers ran the first two PCR rounds for roughly 11 cycles each with TRBV1-TRBV30 forward primers and a C-beta reverse primer. TCRdb called the multiplex PCR reads again in MiXCR, with one record for every CDR3 protein. The table records 330,000 or so distinct CDR3 sequences, roughly two thirds of them present only once. Unsorted whole blood supplied the blood RNA, and germline DNA was isolated too. Sequencing input: peripheral blood. These receptor sequences come from a man in his forties or fifties with primary liver carcinoma and hepatitis B virus infection.

With respect to this clonotype: One end of the junction is discordant with germline, which a read error may explain. The rearrangement uses TRBV4-3 and TRBJ2-2, with D perhaps given as TRBD1 or TRBD2 (5 bases each). The CDR3 is 17 amino acids. The germline V gene has CDR1 LGHNA and CDR2 YSLEER. The CDR3 nucleotides are TGCGCCAGCAGCCAGGGTACCGGGACCGACCCCCCCGGGGACCTGTTTTTT. This sequence encodes CASSQGTGTDPPGDLFF.

In its sample, this clonotype was seen many times. The CDR3 loop reads CSVKDSNQPQHF. Written as DNA, the CDR3 is TGCAGCGTGAAAGATAGCAATCAGCCCCAGCATTTT. This sequence joins TRBV29-1 and TRBJ1-5; D is unresolved. V gave up 6 bases and J gave up 0 bases, with 6 bases separating them. Germline CDR1 and CDR2: SQVTM and ANQGSEA. This CDR3 contains 12 residues.

The gene calls are TRBV11-2 and TRBJ2-7, with a tentative D call TRBD2 (6 bases). Germline values: CDR1 SGHAT, CDR2 FQNNGV. The CDR3 is 15 amino acids. V lost 4 bases, J lost 3 bases, and 16 bases lay in between. This chain's CDR3 is CASSSTSCSFYEQYF. The CDR3 DNA follows: TGTGCCAGCAGCTCTACTAGCTGTAGCTTCTACGAGCAGTACTTC.

This clonotype was counted a few times. This rearrangement joins TRBV21-1 to TRBJ1-6. TRBV21-1 is a pseudogene locus. The CDR3 is 16 amino acids. As DNA, the CDR3 is TGTGCCAGCAGCAAAATTGAGTGTCTCCGAGGGTCACCCCTCCACTTT. Protein product: CASSKIECLRGSPLHF.

This clonotype was recorded a few times. A read error may account for a junction end that differs from germline. This chain uses TRBV5-4 with TRBJ2-4; 7 positions match TRBD1. CDR1 is SGHNT and CDR2 is YYREEE in the germline V gene (reference sequence). The CDR3 extends over 13 amino acids. The CDR3 DNA reads TGTGCCAGCAGCTTGACGGACAGGCCCCCTGTGAACTTC. Protein sequence: CASSLTDRPPVNF.

This clonotype was counted at least ten times. This chain uses TRBV4-1 with TRBJ2-4; the match to TRBD1 covers 8 bases. This CDR3 is built from 17 residues. The germline CDR1 and CDR2 sequences are MGHRA and YSYEKL. Unmatched junction bases numbered 9, after V lost 2 bases and J lost 3 bases. The CDR3 region has the DNA TGCGCCAGCAGCCAAAGACAAGGCGACAGGGGCAAAAACATTCAGTACTTC. This gives the protein CASSQRQGDRGKNIQYF.

The rearrangement joins TRBV5-6 to TRBJ2-1; D not certain. Germline loops: CDR1 SGHDT, CDR2 YYEEEE. This CDR3 has 15 amino acids. Trimming cost V 0 bases and J 2 bases, with 9 bases left between them. CDR3 loop: CASSLEEAAYNEQFF. The CDR3 nucleotides are TGTGCCAGCAGCTTGGAAGAGGCGGCCTACAATGAGCAGTTCTTC.